These 7 T cell receptor beta chains share one sample of origin, sequenced in a study of blood T cell repertoires in COVID-19. Profiling relied on immunoSEQ multiplex PCR, and the TCRdb table lists in-frame clones only, not all of them. The data show 78,000 or so clones, about nine tenths seen once. The specimen sequenced was peripheral blood. These TCRs come from a man aged 45 to 65 with active or convalescent COVID-19.

V is TRBV27 and J is TRBJ2-1; TRBD2 matches 9 bases. This CDR3 is 14 amino acids long. Germline CDR1 is MNHEY and CDR2 is SMNVEV (reference sequence). V dropped 2 bases and J dropped 8; count of bases not matched to a gene: 4. The CDR3 loop is CASSLLAGSHEQFF. CDR3 bases: TGTGCCAGCAGTTTACTAGCGGGGTCTCATGAGCAGTTCTTC.

The chain couples TRBV19 to TRBJ2-2; D might be TRBD1 (5 bases). In germline, CDR1 is LNHDA, CDR2 SQIVND (reference sequence). V gave up 2 bases and J gave up 2 bases, with 9 bases separating them. CDR3 length: 15 amino acids. DNA for the CDR3: TGTGCCAGTAGTATACAGGGTTCCAACACCGGGGAGCTGTTTTTT. Protein product: CASSIQGSNTGELFF.

CDR3 protein: CASSVELAPYNEQFF. Here the CDR3 DNA reads TGTGCCAGCAGCGTAGAACTAGCTCCCTACAATGAGCAGTTCTTC. V is TRBV9 and J is TRBJ2-1; possibly TRBD2 for D (6 bases). The CDR3 runs 15 residues. From germline, CDR1 is SGDLS and CDR2 YYNGEE. V lost 0 bases and J 2 bases, leaving 9 bases between the germline ends.

The chain uses TRBV10-1 and TRBJ2-5, with TRBD1 matching over 11 bases. Trimming at V came to 5 bases and at J to 5 bases, leaving 1 base not matched to a gene. The CDR3 is 13 amino acids. Germline V lookup: CDR1 WNHNN, CDR2 SYGVQD (reference sequence). Here the CDR3 DNA reads TGCGCCAGCAGTCGGGACAGGGGGGAGACCCAGTACTTC. Amino acid sequence: CASSRDRGETQYF.

V gene TRBV5-4 combines with J gene TRBJ2-6; a possible D gene is TRBD1 (6 bases). Per the germline V gene, CDR1 is SGHNT and CDR2 is YYREEE (reference sequence). This CDR3 is 14 amino acids long. Trimming left V 0 bases short and J 6 bases short, with 7 bases between. The CDR3 loop reads CASSLDREANVLTF. The CDR3 DNA follows: TGTGCCAGCAGCTTGGACAGGGAGGCCAACGTCCTGACTTTC. The variable domain in full, with the rest retrieved from reference TRBV5-4 and TRBJ2-6, is ETGVTQSPTHLIKTRGQQVTLRCSSQSGHNTVSWYQQALGQGPQFIFQYYREEENGRGNFPPRFSGLQFPNYSSELNVNALELDDSALYLCASSLDREANVLTFGAGSRLTVL.

The V and J genes are TRBV3-1 (or the pseudogene TRBV3-2) and TRBJ1-5; unclear D gene. Looked up from germline, CDR1 is LGHDT and CDR2 is YNNKEL (reference sequence). V shed 0 bases and J shed 0 bases, with 3 bases lying between them. The CDR3 spans 14 residues. The CDR3 here is CASSQDYSNQPQHF. The CDR3 DNA sequence: TGTGCCAGCAGCCAAGATTATAGCAATCAGCCCCAGCATTTT.

The chain recombines TRBV27 with TRBJ1-6; no clear D gene. CDR3 length: 14 residues. Trimming took off 2 bases at V and 10 bases at J, with 12 bases between the two ends. The germline CDR1 and CDR2 sequences are MNHEY and SMNVEV (reference sequence). Here the CDR3 reads CASSLSFPLSPLHF. As DNA, the CDR3 is TGTGCCAGCAGTTTAAGTTTCCCCCTATCACCCCTCCACTTT.